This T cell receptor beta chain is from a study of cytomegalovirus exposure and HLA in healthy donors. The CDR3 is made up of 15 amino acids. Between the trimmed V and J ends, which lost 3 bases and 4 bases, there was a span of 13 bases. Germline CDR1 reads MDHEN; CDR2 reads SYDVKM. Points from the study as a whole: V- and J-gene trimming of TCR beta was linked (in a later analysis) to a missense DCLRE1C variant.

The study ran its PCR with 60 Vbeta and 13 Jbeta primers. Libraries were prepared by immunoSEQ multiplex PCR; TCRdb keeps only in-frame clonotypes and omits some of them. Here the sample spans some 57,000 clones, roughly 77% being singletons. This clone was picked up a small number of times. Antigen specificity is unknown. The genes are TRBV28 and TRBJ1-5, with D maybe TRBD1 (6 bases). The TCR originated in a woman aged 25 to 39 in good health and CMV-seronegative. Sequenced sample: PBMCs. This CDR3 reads CASSFRGGINQPQHF. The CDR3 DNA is TGTGCCAGCAGTTTTAGGGGGGGGATTAATCAGCCCCAGCATTTT.